The next 5 T cell receptor beta chains were all read from a single sample in a study of chemoradiotherapy in HPV16-positive cancers. The method was immunoSEQ multiplex PCR; TCRdb's version includes in-frame clones alone and lacks a portion of them. The data hold approximately 35,000 clones, with roughly 90% observed a single time. This material consisted of blood, taken from a patient who underwent chemoradiotherapy. These receptors were collected from a human donor with HPV-associated anogenital cancer.

The V gene is TRBV18, the J gene TRBJ2-2; TRBD1 agrees at 7 bases. This CDR3 spans 16 amino acids. Per the germline V gene, CDR1 is KGHSH and CDR2 is LQKENI. V gave up 1 base and J gave up 3 bases; unmatched junction bases: 5. The chain's CDR3 is CASSPLVTGDTGELFF. DNA for the CDR3: TGTGCCAGCTCACCACTCGTCACAGGGGACACCGGGGAGCTGTTTTTT.

The V gene is TRBV7-3, the J gene TRBJ1-5; D not certain. The length of the CDR3 is 16 residues. Germline assignment: CDR1 SGHTA and CDR2 FQGTGA. Deletions cut 0 bases from V and 4 bases from J, with 13 bases between. CDR3 bases: TGTGCCAGCAGCTTAACGTTCATCAGGATTAATCAGCCCCAGCATTTT. It is translated as CASSLTFIRINQPQHF.

This chain joins TRBV2 and TRBJ2-5; the match to TRBD2 covers 8 bases. Trimming at V came to 4 bases and at J to 2 bases, leaving 6 bases not matched to a gene. Germline V lookup: CDR1 SNHLY, CDR2 FYNNEI. The CDR3 contains 15 residues. The CDR3 DNA sequence: TGTGCCAGCAGTGTGGGGGGCGGGAGGCAAGAGACCCAGTACTTC. Translated, it gives CASSVGGGRQETQYF.

The chain carries TRBV5-4 and TRBJ2-1, with 8 bases fitting TRBD2. Unmatched junction bases numbered 7, after V lost 4 bases and J lost 7 bases. CDR1 and CDR2 from the germline V gene are SGHNT and YYREEE (reference sequence). CDR3 size: 14 residues. As DNA, the CDR3 is TGTGCCAGCAGCCTGCCGGGGGGGAATAATGAGCAGTTCTTC. Translating it yields CASSLPGGNNEQFF.

The V gene is TRBV15, the J gene TRBJ2-5, with TRBD1 matching over 9 bases. This CDR3 has 17 amino acids. CDR1 is LNHNV and CDR2 is YYDKDF in the germline V gene (reference sequence). V lost 0 bases and J lost 4; bases outside the gene matches: 9. Here the CDR3 reads CATSREMIGQGLETQYF. DNA for the CDR3: TGTGCCACCAGCAGAGAAATGATAGGACAGGGGTTAGAGACCCAGTACTTC.